The clone carrying this T cell receptor beta chain was counted many times. What it binds is not known. The germline gives CDR1 KGHSH, CDR2 LQKENI. The V gene lost 4 bases and the J gene lost 0 bases, with 16 bases spanning the gap. CDR3 size: 17 residues. Semi-nested PCR with Nested Universal Primer A followed constant-region reverse priming of full-length variable regions. One entry per CDR3 protein results from TCRdb running MiXCR on the 5' RACE reads. The repertoire includes roughly 5,300 distinct CDR3 sequences, around a third of them detected once, and about 48% sits in the top ten. The memory fraction was CD4+CD45RO+CD25- cells. Study-level points and caveats: Larger-cohort validation covered only one TCR beta V-J rearrangement. The TCR gene usage of tumor memory CD4+ T cells clustered together with blood and lymph node memory CD4+ cells and with lymph node naive CD4+ cells.

The origin of this receptor is a female donor with breast cancer. The rearrangement joins TRBV18 to TRBJ2-1; D gene uncertain. Sequences were obtained from memory CD4+ T cells sorted from blood. Subset here: memory CD4+ T cells, CD4+CD45RO+CD25-. CDR3 nucleotide sequence: TGTGCCAGCTCACTTTCGTCGCTGGGCCCCTCCTACAATGAGCAGTTCTTC. Its translation is CASSLSSLGPSYNEQFF.